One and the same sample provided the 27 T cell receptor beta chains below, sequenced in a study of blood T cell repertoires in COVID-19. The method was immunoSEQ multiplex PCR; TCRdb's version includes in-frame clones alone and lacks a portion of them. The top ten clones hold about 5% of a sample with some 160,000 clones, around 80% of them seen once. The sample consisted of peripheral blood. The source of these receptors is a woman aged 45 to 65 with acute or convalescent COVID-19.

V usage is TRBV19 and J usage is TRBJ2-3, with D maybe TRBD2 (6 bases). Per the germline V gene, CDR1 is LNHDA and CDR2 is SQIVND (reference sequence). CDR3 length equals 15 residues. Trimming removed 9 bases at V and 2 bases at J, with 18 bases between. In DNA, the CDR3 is TGTGCCAGCAAGTCGGCGGGGATGTCCACAGATACGCAGTATTTT. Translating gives CASKSAGMSTDTQYF.

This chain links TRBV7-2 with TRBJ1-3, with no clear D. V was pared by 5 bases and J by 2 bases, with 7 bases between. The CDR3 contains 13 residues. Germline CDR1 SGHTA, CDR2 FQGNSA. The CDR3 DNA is TGTGCCAGCAGCGCCATAGCTGGAAACACCATATATTTT. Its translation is CASSAIAGNTIYF.

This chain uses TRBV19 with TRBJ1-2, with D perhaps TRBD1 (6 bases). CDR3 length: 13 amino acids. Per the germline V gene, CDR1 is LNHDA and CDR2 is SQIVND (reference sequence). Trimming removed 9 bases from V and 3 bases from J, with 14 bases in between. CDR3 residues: CASVRGADYGYTF. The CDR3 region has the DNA TGTGCCAGCGTCAGGGGAGCAGACTATGGCTACACCTTC. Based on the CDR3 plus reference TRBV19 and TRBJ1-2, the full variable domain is DGGITQSPKYLFRKEGQNVTLSCEQNLNHDAMYWYRQDPGQGLRLIYYSQIVNDFQKGDIAEGYSVSREKKESFPLTVTSAQKNPTAFYLCASVRGADYGYTFGSGTRLTVV.

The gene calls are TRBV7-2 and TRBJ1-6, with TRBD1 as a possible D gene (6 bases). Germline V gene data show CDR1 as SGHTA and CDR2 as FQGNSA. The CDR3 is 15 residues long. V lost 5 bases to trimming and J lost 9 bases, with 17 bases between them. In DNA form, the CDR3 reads TGTGCCAGCAGCGAAGGGAGTCTGGGGGCTTCACCCCTCCACTTT. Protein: CASSEGSLGASPLHF.

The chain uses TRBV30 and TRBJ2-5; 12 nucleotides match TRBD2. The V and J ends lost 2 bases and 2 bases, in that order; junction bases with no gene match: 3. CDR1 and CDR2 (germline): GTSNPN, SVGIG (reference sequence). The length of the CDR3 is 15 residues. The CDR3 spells CAWSRTSGVQETQYF. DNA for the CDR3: TGTGCCTGGAGTAGGACTAGCGGGGTTCAAGAGACCCAGTACTTC.

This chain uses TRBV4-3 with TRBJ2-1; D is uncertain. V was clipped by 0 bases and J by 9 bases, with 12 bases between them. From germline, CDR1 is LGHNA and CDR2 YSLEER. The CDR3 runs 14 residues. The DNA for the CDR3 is TGCGCCAGCAGCCAAGAGGAGTGGGTGGGTGAGCAGTTCTTC. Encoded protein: CASSQEEWVGEQFF.

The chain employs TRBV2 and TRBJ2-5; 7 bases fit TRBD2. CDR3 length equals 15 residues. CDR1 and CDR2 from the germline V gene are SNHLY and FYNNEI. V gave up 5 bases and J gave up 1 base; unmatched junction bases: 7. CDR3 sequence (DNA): TGTGCCAGCAGTCGGGGGGATACGGCCCAAGAGACCCAGTACTTC. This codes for CASSRGDTAQETQYF. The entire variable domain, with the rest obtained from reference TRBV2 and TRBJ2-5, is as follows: EPEVTQTPSHQVTQMGQEVILRCVPISNHLYFYWYRQILGQKVEFLVSFYNNEISEKSEIFDDQFSVERPDGSNFTLKIRSTKLEDSAMYFCASSRGDTAQETQYFGPGTRLLVL.

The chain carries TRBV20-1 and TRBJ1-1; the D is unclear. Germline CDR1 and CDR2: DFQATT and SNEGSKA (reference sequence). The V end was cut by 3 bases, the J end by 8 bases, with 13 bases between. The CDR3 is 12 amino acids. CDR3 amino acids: CSASVGKLEAFF. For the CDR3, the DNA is TGCAGTGCTAGTGTCGGGAAATTGGAAGCTTTCTTT.

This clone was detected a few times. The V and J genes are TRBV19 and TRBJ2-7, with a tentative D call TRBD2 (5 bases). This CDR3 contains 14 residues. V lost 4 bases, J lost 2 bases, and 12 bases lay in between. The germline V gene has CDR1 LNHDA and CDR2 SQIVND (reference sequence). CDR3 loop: CASSSTGYTYEQYF. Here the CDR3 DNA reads TGTGCCAGTAGTAGCACGGGGTACACCTACGAGCAGTACTTC. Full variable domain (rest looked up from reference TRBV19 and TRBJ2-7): DGGITQSPKYLFRKEGQNVTLSCEQNLNHDAMYWYRQDPGQGLRLIYYSQIVNDFQKGDIAEGYSVSREKKESFPLTVTSAQKNPTAFYLCASSSTGYTYEQYFGPGTRLTVT.

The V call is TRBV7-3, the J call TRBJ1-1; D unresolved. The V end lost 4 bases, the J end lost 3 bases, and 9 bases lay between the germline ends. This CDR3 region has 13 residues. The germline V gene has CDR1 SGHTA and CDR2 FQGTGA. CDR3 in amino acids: CASSSHMDTEAFF. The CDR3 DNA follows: TGTGCCAGCAGCTCACACATGGACACTGAAGCTTTCTTT.

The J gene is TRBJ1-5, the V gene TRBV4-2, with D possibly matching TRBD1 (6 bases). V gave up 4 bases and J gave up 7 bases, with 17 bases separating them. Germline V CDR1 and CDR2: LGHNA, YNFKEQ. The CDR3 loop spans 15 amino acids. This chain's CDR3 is CASSRTLGQNQPQHF. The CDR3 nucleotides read TGTGCCAGCAGCCGAACCCTAGGACAGAACCAGCCCCAGCATTTT.

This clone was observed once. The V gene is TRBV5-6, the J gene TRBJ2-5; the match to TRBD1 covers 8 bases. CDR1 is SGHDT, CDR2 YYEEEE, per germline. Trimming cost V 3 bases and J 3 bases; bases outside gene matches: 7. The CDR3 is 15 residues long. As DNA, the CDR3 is TGTGCCAGCAGCTCGGCGCTACAGGGGGAAGAGACCCAGTACTTC. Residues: CASSSALQGEETQYF.

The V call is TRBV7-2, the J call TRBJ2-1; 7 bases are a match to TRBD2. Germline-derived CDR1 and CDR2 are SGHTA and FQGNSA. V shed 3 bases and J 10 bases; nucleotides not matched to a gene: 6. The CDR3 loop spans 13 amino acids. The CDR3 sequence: CASSLPAREEQFF. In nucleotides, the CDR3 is TGTGCCAGCAGCTTGCCAGCGCGGGAGGAGCAGTTCTTC.

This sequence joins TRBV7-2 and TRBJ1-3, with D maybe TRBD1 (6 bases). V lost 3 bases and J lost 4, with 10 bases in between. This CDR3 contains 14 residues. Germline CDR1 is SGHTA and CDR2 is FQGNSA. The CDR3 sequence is CASSFDRQGNTIYF. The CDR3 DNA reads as TGTGCCAGCAGCTTCGACAGGCAGGGAAACACCATATATTTT. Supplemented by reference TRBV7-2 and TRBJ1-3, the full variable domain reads GAGVSQSPSNKVTEKGKDVELRCDPISGHTALYWYRQSLGQGLEFLIYFQGNSAPDKSGLPSDRFSAERTGGSVSTLTIQRTQQEDSAVYLCASSFDRQGNTIYFGEGSWLTVV.

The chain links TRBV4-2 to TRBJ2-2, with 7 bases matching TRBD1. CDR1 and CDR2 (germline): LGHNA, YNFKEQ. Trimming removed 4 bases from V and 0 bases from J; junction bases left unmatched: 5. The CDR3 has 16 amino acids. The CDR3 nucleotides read TGTGCCAGCAGCCGAAACAGGGGAACGAACACCGGGGAGCTGTTTTTT. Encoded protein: CASSRNRGTNTGELFF.

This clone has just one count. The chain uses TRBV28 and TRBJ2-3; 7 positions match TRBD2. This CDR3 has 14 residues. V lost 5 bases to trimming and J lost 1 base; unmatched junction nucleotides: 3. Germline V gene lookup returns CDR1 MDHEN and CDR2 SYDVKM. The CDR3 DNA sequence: TGTGCCAGCAGTGGGGCGGGGGGCACAGATACGCAGTATTTT. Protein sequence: CASSGAGGTDTQYF.

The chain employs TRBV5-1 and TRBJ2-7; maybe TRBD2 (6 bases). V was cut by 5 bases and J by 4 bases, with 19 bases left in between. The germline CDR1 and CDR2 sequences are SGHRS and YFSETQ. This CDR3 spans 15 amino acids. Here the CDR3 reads CASSSLIGEEYEQYF. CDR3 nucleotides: TGCGCCAGCAGTTCCCTTATAGGGGAGGAGTACGAGCAGTACTTC. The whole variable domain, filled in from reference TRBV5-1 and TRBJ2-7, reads KAGVTQTPRYLIKTRGQQVTLSCSPISGHRSVSWYQQTPGQGLQFLFEYFSETQRNKGNFPGRFSGRQFSNSRSEMNVSTLELGDSALYLCASSSLIGEEYEQYFGPGTRLTVT.

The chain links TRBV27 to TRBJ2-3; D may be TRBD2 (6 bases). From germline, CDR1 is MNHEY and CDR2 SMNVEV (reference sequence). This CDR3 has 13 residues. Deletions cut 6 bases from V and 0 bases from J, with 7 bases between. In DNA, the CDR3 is TGTGCCAGCAGGGGGACTAGCACAGATACGCAGTATTTT. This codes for CASRGTSTDTQYF.

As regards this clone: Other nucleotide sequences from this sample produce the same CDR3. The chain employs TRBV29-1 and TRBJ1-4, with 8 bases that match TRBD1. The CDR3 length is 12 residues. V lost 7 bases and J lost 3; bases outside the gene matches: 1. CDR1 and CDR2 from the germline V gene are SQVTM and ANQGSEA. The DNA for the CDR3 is TGCAGCGCGGGACAGGCTAATGAAAAACTGTTTTTT. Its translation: CSAGQANEKLFF. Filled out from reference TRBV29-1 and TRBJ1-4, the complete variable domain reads SAVISQKPSRDICQRGTSLTIQCQVDSQVTMMFWYRQQPGQSLTLIATANQGSEATYESGFVIDKFPISRPNLTFSTLTVSNMSPEDSSIYLCSAGQANEKLFFGSGTQLSVL.

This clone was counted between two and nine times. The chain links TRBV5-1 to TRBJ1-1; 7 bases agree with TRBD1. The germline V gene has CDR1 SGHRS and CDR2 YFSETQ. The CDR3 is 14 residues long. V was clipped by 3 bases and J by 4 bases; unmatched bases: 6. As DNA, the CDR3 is TGCGCCAGCAGCTCGACGGCAGGGGGCACTGAAGCTTTCTTT. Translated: CASSSTAGGTEAFF.

The CDR3 protein is CASNSGGLEAGELFF. As DNA, the CDR3 is TGTGCCAGCAATTCGGGGGGGCTCGAGGCCGGGGAGCTGTTTTTT. This sequence joins TRBV28 and TRBJ2-2; 8 bases match TRBD2. There are 15 residues in the CDR3. V shed 7 bases, J shed 6 bases, and the junction held 10 bases outside the gene matches. Germline CDR1 MDHEN, CDR2 SYDVKM. The whole variable domain, filled in from reference TRBV28 and TRBJ2-2, reads DVKVTQSSRYLVKRTGEKVFLECVQDMDHENMFWYRQDPGLGLRLIYFSYDVKMKEKGDIPEGYSVSREKKERFSLILESASTNQTSMYLCASNSGGLEAGELFFGEGSRLTVL.

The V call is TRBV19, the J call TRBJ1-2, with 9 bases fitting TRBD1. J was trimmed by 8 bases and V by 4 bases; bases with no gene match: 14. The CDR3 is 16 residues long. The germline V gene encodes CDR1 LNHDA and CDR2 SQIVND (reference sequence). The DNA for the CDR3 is TGTGCCAGTAGTACGGGACAGGGTTCGCGATCGAGGGGCTACACCTTC. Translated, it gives CASSTGQGSRSRGYTF.

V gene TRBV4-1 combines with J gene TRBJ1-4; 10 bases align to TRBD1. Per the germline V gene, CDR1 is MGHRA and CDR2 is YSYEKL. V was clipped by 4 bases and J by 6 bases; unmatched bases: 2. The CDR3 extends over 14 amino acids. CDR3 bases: TGCGCCAGCAGCCGCGGGACAGGGGATGAAAAACTGTTTTTT. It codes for CASSRGTGDEKLFF.

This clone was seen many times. The CDR3 DNA is TGTGCCAGCAGCCAAGATCTAAATTCACCCCTCCACTTT. It encodes CASSQDLNSPLHF. J is TRBJ1-6 and V is TRBV3-1 (or the pseudogene TRBV3-2); D remains ambiguous. Germline values: CDR1 LGHDT, CDR2 YNNKEL (reference sequence). The CDR3 is made up of 13 amino acids. V was clipped by 0 bases and J by 7 bases, with 4 bases between them.

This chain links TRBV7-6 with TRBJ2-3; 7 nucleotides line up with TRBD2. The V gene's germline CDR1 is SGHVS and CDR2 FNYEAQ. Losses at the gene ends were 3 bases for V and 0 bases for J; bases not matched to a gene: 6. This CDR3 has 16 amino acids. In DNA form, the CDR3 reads TGTGCCAGCAGCTTCGGAGCGGGGACTAGCACAGATACGCAGTATTTT. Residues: CASSFGAGTSTDTQYF.

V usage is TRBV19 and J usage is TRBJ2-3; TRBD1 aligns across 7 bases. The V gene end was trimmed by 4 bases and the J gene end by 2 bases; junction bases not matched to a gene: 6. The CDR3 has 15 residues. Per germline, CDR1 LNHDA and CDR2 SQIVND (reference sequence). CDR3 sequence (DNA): TGTGCCAGTAGTACCGGGACAGATAACACAGATACGCAGTATTTT. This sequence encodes CASSTGTDNTDTQYF.

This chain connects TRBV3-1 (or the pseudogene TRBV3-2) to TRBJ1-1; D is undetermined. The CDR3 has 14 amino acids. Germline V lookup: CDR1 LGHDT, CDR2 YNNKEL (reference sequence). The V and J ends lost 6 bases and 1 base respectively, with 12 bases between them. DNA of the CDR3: TGTGCCAGCAGTCCGTTATTAAAGAACACTGAAGCTTTCTTT. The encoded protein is CASSPLLKNTEAFF.